Given below is one T cell receptor (beta chain) in context. The V gene's germline CDR1 is MNHEY and CDR2 SMNVEV (reference sequence). The CDR3 sequence is 14 residues long. The V gene end was trimmed by 5 bases and the J gene end by 8 bases; junction bases not matched to a gene: 9. This record belongs to a study of blood T cell repertoires in COVID-19. Looking at the study overall: T cells, B-cell-depleted T cells, or PBMCs provided the cDNA or gDNA that served as material.

Libraries were prepared by immunoSEQ multiplex PCR; TCRdb keeps only in-frame clonotypes and omits some of them. The sample includes about 150,000 clones, roughly 80% of them seen just once. Sequenced input: peripheral blood. The sequence derives from a man aged 55 to 69 with acute or convalescent COVID-19. The V gene is TRBV27, the J gene TRBJ1-2; TRBD1 agrees at 9 bases. CDR3 in DNA: TGTGCCAGCAGTCCATCCGGGACAGGGAGAGGCTACACCTTC. This encodes CASSPSGTGRGYTF.